Here is one TCR beta chain with its context. Germline V gives CDR1 SGHTA, CDR2 FQGNSA. This CDR3 has 16 amino acids. V trimming: 6 bases; J trimming: 3 bases; junction bases outside the gene matches: 10. These data belong to a study of blood T cell repertoires in COVID-19. Study-level information: Both acute and convalescent COVID-19 samples were obtained from the United States, Italy and Spain. PBMCs, B-cell-depleted T cells, or T cells provided the cDNA or gDNA that made up the material.

Individuals drawn from 24 US areas were roughly 18 to 95 years old. Donors were grouped by their self-reported clinical history. Sequenced by immunoSEQ multiplex PCR; TCRdb stores in-frame clones only, minus some. The repertoire holds a few hundred thousand clones, about 88% seen once, with 2.5% to 3.5% in the top ten. The sample comprised PBMCs or T cells enriched from blood (not recorded which). The sequence came from a woman aged 45-60 years who had recovered from COVID-19. The V and J genes are TRBV7-2 and TRBJ1-5, with 8 bases identical to TRBD1. This CDR3 reads CASSHWAGGVNQPQHF. CDR3 DNA: TGTGCCAGCAGTCACTGGGCAGGGGGCGTCAATCAGCCCCAGCATTTT. Supplemented by reference TRBV7-2 and TRBJ1-5, the full variable domain reads GAGVSQSPSNKVTEKGKDVELRCDPISGHTALYWYRQSLGQGLEFLIYFQGNSAPDKSGLPSDRFSAERTGGSVSTLTIQRTQQEDSAVYLCASSHWAGGVNQPQHFGDGTRLSIL.